This is a list of T cell receptor beta chains from one sample in a study of T cells in Graves' hyperthyroidism and ophthalmopathy. TCRdb processed the multiplex PCR reads anew with MiXCR; each CDR3 protein has one entry. This sample carries over 500,000 distinct CDR3 sequences, more than 15% of them seen once, and the ten largest clones take about 16%. The sample consisted of blood. Every receptor here comes from a woman aged 18-35 years with Graves' ophthalmopathy. CDR3s include the opening cysteine and the closing phenylalanine or tryptophan. D genes are given only for firm matches. Not all rows give a size; the values are once, few, many and, for expanded clones, a class.

TGTGCCAGCAGCTCCTCCGGGGCCAGCACAGATACGCAGTATTTT | CASSSSGASTDTQYF | many | TRBJ2-3 | TRBV13 | -
TGTGCCAGCGGCCCGGGGGAGGGACAAGGAGCTTTCTTT | CASGPGEGQGAFF | many | TRBJ1-1 | TRBV7-3 | -
TGTGCCAGCAGTCCGGGGGGGAGCACCGGGGAGCTGTTTTTT | CASSPGGSTGELFF | - | TRBJ2-2 | TRBV9 | TRBD2
TGTGCCAGCAGCTTGCGGCTAGCGGGAGGATGGCGCACAGATACGCAGTATTTT | CASSLRLAGGWRTDTQYF | many | TRBJ2-3 | TRBV5-4 | TRBD2
TGTGCCAGCAGGACAGGGGTCTACAATCAGCCCCAGCATTTT | CASRTGVYNQPQHF | - | TRBJ1-5 | TRBV27 | TRBD1
TGTGCCAGCAGTTGGGGATACAGCTCCTACGAGCAGTACTTC | CASSWGYSSYEQYF | many | TRBJ2-7 | TRBV6-2/TRBV6-3 | -
TGCAGTGCTGGAGGACTAGCTCTATCCACAGATACGCAGTATTTT | CSAGGLALSTDTQYF | many | TRBJ2-3 | TRBV20-1 | TRBD2
TGTGCCAGCAGCGTAGGAGGTAGCGGGACCTACACGGATACGCAGTATTTT | CASSVGGSGTYTDTQYF | few | TRBJ2-3 | TRBV9 | TRBD2
TGTGCCAGCAGCCCCCGGGACAGGGGCACAGATACGCAGTATTTT | CASSPRDRGTDTQYF | many | TRBJ2-3 | TRBV5-1 | TRBD1
TGTGCCAGCAGCCTCCCAGGGCCCTACAATGAGCAGTTCTTC | CASSLPGPYNEQFF | many | TRBJ2-1 | TRBV27 | -
TGTGCCTGGAGTATGGATATTAATTCACCCCTCCACTTT | CAWSMDINSPLHF | - | TRBJ1-6 | TRBV30 | -
TGTGCTAGTAGTGACGGGTGGAGGGAAGAGACCCAGTACTTC | CASSDGWREETQYF | - | TRBJ2-5 | TRBV12-5 | -
TGTGCCAGCAGCCAGGGACTAACCGGGGAGCTGTTTTTT | CASSQGLTGELFF | few | TRBJ2-2 | TRBV3-1 | TRBD2
TGTGCCAGCAGTGAGGACAGGGGGCGAGCTTTCTTT | CASSEDRGRAFF | many | TRBJ1-1 | TRBV2 | TRBD1
TGCGCCAGCAGCCAAGACGTGGCTAGCGGGGGAGGGGAGCAGTACTTC | CASSQDVASGGGEQYF | - | TRBJ2-7 | TRBV4-3 | TRBD2
TGTGCCAGCAGCCACTCCGGGGGCGGCTACACCTTC | CASSHSGGGYTF | many | TRBJ1-2 | TRBV3-1 | -
TGCAGTGCTAGTGCCCCTAGCAGGGGCTTAACCTACGAGCAGTACTTC | CSASAPSRGLTYEQYF | few | TRBJ2-7 | TRBV20-1 | -
TGTGCCAGCAGTGCCGCCGTTGGGGCGACTGAAGTTTTCTTT | CASSAAVGATEVFF | once | TRBJ1-1 | TRBV10-3 | -
TGTGCCAGCAGCCCCCTGGGCGGGACAGGGACTGGGGCCAACGTCCTGACTTTC | CASSPLGGTGTGANVLTF | few | TRBJ2-6 | TRBV7-6 | TRBD1
TGTGCCTGGAGTGTACCCGGTTGGGGGGCTAGGCAGCCCCAGCATTTT | CAWSVPGWGARQPQHF | - | TRBJ1-5 | TRBV30 | -
TGTGCCAGCAGTTACGGGGGGCACGGTAATCAGCCCCAGCATTTT | CASSYGGHGNQPQHF | - | TRBJ1-5 | TRBV6-2/TRBV6-3 | -
TGTGCCAGCTCACCGGCTTCAGGTAGTATCTACAATGAGCAGTTCTTC | CASSPASGSIYNEQFF | few | TRBJ2-1 | TRBV18 | -
TGTGCCAGCAGCTTGAACAGCATCTCGGCCAAAAACATTCAGTACTTC | CASSLNSISAKNIQYF | - | TRBJ2-4 | TRBV5-8 | -
TGCAGTGCTAGGGGACCGGGGGATGCTGAAGCTTTCTTT | CSARGPGDAEAFF | - | TRBJ1-1 | TRBV20-1 | -
TGTGCCAGCAGTTTTTTCGTCGGGACAGGGGGCGATGAGCAGTTCTTC | CASSFFVGTGGDEQFF | - | TRBJ2-1 | TRBV6-2/TRBV6-3 | TRBD1
TGTGCCAGCAGCGGGAGTATCTCAGGGGCCGGGGAGCTGTTTTTT | CASSGSISGAGELFF | many | TRBJ2-2 | TRBV6-1 | -
TGTGCCAGCAGCGACGCCGGGACCAACTATGGCTACACCTTC | CASSDAGTNYGYTF | many | TRBJ1-2 | TRBV2 | -
TGCGCCAGCAGCCAAGAAAGGCACAATCAGCCCCAGCATTTT | CASSQERHNQPQHF | - | TRBJ1-5 | TRBV4-1 | -